A selection of T cell receptor beta chains follows, all from one sample in a study of molecular identifiers for immune sequencing clone quantification. TCRdb redid the calling of the PCR reads with MiXCR, one entry per CDR3 protein. Of about 12,000 distinct CDR3 sequences listed, 16% are singletons. The sample comprised naive CD8+ T cells from blood, with Jurkat cell RNA spiked in. The source of these receptors is a human donor in good health. Some libraries in this study had Jurkat cell RNA spiked in. CDR3s include the opening cysteine and the closing phenylalanine or tryptophan. The order of the fields is V gene, clone size, D gene, J gene, CDR3 protein, CDR3 DNA. D genes are given only for firm matches. Clone size appears in some rows only: once, few, many, or a class for an expanded clone.

TRBV7-9,few,.,TRBJ1-6,CASSPTGNSPLHF,TGTGCCAGCAGCCCCACGGGAAATTCACCCCTCCACTTT
TRBV11-2,few,TRBD2,TRBJ2-3,CASSFLAGVTDTQYF,TGTGCCAGCAGCTTTCTAGCGGGAGTGACAGATACGCAGTATTTT
TRBV27,many,TRBD2,TRBJ2-7,CASSLRGAGGPHEQYF,TGTGCCAGCAGTTTAAGGGGCGCGGGAGGGCCCCACGAGCAGTACTTC
TRBV5-1,medium-sized,.,TRBJ1-1,CASSLEGPAGTEAFF,TGCGCCAGCAGCTTGGAGGGTCCAGCGGGGACTGAAGCTTTCTTT
TRBV12-3/TRBV12-4,.,.,TRBJ2-3,CASSPLRDTQYF,TGTGCCAGCAGTCCCCTCCGAGATACGCAGTATTTT
TRBV9,many,TRBD1,TRBJ2-1,CASSAGTVRTYNEQFF,TGTGCCAGCAGCGCCGGGACAGTCCGTACATACAATGAGCAGTTCTTC
TRBV7-9,medium-sized,.,TRBJ2-5,CASSSGLPQETQYF,TGTGCCAGCAGCTCCGGACTACCCCAAGAGACCCAGTACTTC
TRBV30,.,.,TRBJ1-2,CTWGDGYGYTF,TGTACCTGGGGGGACGGCTATGGCTACACCTTC
TRBV28,many,TRBD2,TRBJ2-3,CASSLPTQAGFTDTQYF,TGTGCCAGCAGTCTACCCACTCAAGCGGGATTCACAGATACGCAGTATTTT
TRBV13,many,.,TRBJ2-2,CASSPPAWTENTGELFF,TGTGCCAGCAGCCCACCCGCCTGGACAGAAAACACCGGGGAGCTGTTTTTT
TRBV28,many,TRBD2,TRBJ2-2,CASSTPRAGDTDWTGELFF,TGTGCCAGCAGTACCCCAAGAGCGGGAGATACGGATTGGACCGGGGAGCTGTTTTTT
TRBV4-1,many,TRBD2,TRBJ2-3,CASSLGGGGTDTQYF,TGCGCCAGCAGCCTTGGGGGGGGTGGCACAGATACGCAGTATTTT
TRBV6-2/TRBV6-3,many,.,TRBJ1-4,CASNLAGSEEKLFF,TGTGCCAGCAATCTAGCGGGGTCGGAAGAAAAACTGTTTTTT
TRBV28,many,.,TRBJ2-5,CASSRRESAETQYF,TGTGCCAGCAGCAGACGGGAGTCAGCAGAGACCCAGTACTTC